The 29 T cell receptor beta chains listed next were all sequenced from one sample in a study of blood T cell repertoires in COVID-19. Profiled with immunoSEQ multiplex PCR; TCRdb holds only in-frame clones, not every one. The table has approximately 120,000 clones, around 87% seen once. Sequenced input: peripheral blood. The receptors shown here come from a woman in her forties or fifties who had recovered from COVID-19.

The chain combines TRBV2 with TRBJ2-3, with D possibly TRBD1 on 5 matching bases. There are 15 residues in the CDR3. V lost 5 bases and J 0 bases, leaving 12 bases between the germline ends. CDR1 is SNHLY, CDR2 FYNNEI, per germline. CDR3: CASSPDTPSTDTQYF. CDR3 DNA sequence: TGTGCCAGCAGTCCGGACACCCCTAGCACAGATACGCAGTATTTT.

The rearrangement joins TRBV6-5 to TRBJ1-1; D call uncertain. The CDR3 spans 14 residues. V lost 2 bases and J lost 5, with 12 bases in between. Germline assignment: CDR1 MNHEY and CDR2 SVGAGI. As DNA, the CDR3 is TGTGCCAGCAGTTACAAAGGGAGTGATACTGAAGCTTTCTTT. Translating it yields CASSYKGSDTEAFF.

This rearrangement joins TRBV4-2 to TRBJ2-3, with D possibly TRBD2 on 7 matching bases. This CDR3 has 14 residues. The germline V gene has CDR1 LGHNA and CDR2 YNFKEQ. Trimming removed 3 bases from V and 2 bases from J, with 9 bases in between. CDR3 amino acids: CASSQGGATDTQYF. The CDR3 region has the DNA TGTGCCAGCAGCCAGGGGGGGGCCACAGATACGCAGTATTTT.

The gene calls are TRBV7-2 and TRBJ2-7; D gene unclear. Germline assignment: CDR1 SGHTA and CDR2 FQGNSA. Trimming removed 3 bases from V and 6 bases from J, with 12 bases in between. The length of the CDR3 is 13 residues. The DNA for the CDR3 is TGTGCCAGCAGCTTTAGTGCCCTCGGCGAGCAGTACTTC. Translated, it gives CASSFSALGEQYF.

This chain joins TRBV12-3 or TRBV12-4 and TRBJ1-2; D possibly corresponds to TRBD1 (5 bases). Trimming shortened V by 4 bases and J by 5 bases, and 8 bases separated the two germline ends. This CDR3 contains 12 residues. The DNA for the CDR3 is TGTGCCAGCAGTTCGGCAGGGTATGGCTACACCTTC. This codes for CASSSAGYGYTF.

The chain couples TRBV7-9 to TRBJ1-2; D is possibly TRBD1 (6 bases). V shed 2 bases and J shed 4 bases, with 11 bases lying between them. The CDR3 runs 14 residues. The V gene's germline CDR1 is SEHNR and CDR2 FQNEAQ (reference sequence). The CDR3 loop reads CASSLMDSSYGYTF. The CDR3 nucleotides are TGTGCCAGCAGCTTAATGGACAGTTCCTATGGCTACACCTTC.

V gene TRBV7-2 combines with J gene TRBJ1-1, with 7 bases aligning to TRBD1. V was clipped by 3 bases and J by 1 base; unmatched bases: 5. CDR3 length equals 15 residues. The germline V gene has CDR1 SGHTA and CDR2 FQGNSA. DNA of the CDR3: TGTGCCAGCAGCTTGAGGTCAGGGGGGAACACTGAAGCTTTCTTT. Encoded protein: CASSLRSGGNTEAFF.

The chain links TRBV27 to TRBJ2-3; D is unclear. Trimming left V 4 bases short and J 2 bases short, with 10 bases between. The CDR3 length is 14 residues. Germline lookup yields CDR1 MNHEY and CDR2 SMNVEV (reference sequence). The CDR3 protein is CASSYTQVTDTQYF. The DNA of the CDR3 is TGTGCCAGCAGTTACACTCAGGTCACAGATACGCAGTATTTT.

This chain uses TRBV7-2 with TRBJ1-4; D remains unclear. The germline V gene has CDR1 SGHTA and CDR2 FQGNSA. This CDR3 is 16 amino acids long. V was shortened by 1 base and J by 4 bases, with 13 bases between the two germline ends. In nucleotides, the CDR3 is TGTGCCAGCAGCTTAGATACGGAGATGCTTAATGAAAAACTGTTTTTT. Encoded protein: CASSLDTEMLNEKLFF.

The chain couples TRBV11-2 to TRBJ2-7; 16 positions match TRBD2. Germline V gene sequence: CDR1 SGHAT, CDR2 FQNNGV. This CDR3 is built from 18 residues. V lost 6 bases to trimming and J lost 2 bases; unmatched junction nucleotides: 10. The CDR3 DNA reads as TGTGCCAGCAGGTCAACGTCCGGGACTAGCGGGAGGGCCTACGAGCAGTACTTC. Protein: CASRSTSGTSGRAYEQYF. The variable domain in full, with the rest retrieved from reference TRBV11-2 and TRBJ2-7, is EAGVAQSPRYKIIEKRQSVAFWCNPISGHATLYWYQQILGQGPKLLIQFQNNGVVDDSQLPKDRFSAERLKGVDSTLKIQPAKLEDSAVYLCASRSTSGTSGRAYEQYFGPGTRLTVT.

The rearrangement links TRBV29-1 to TRBJ2-1, with 8 bases aligning to TRBD2. V gave up 5 bases and J gave up 1 base; unmatched junction bases: 1. The CDR3 spans 13 residues. Germline V lookup: CDR1 SQVTM, CDR2 ANQGSEA. The CDR3 bases are TGCAGCGTTCAGCGGGGGTCCTACAATGAGCAGTTCTTC. Translated, it gives CSVQRGSYNEQFF.

This clone was recorded a few times. The CDR3 DNA follows: TGTGCCTGGAGTACCGGGGAGGGCCGGACCCAGTACTTC. Encoded protein: CAWSTGEGRTQYF. This sequence joins TRBV30 and TRBJ2-5; 7 bases agree with TRBD2. The CDR3 has 13 amino acids. The V and J ends lost 2 bases and 7 bases, in that order; junction bases with no gene match: 7. The germline CDR1 and CDR2 sequences are GTSNPN and SVGIG (reference sequence).

This clone was counted once. The chain links TRBV12-3 or TRBV12-4 to TRBJ1-1; D is possibly TRBD1 (5 bases). CDR3 length equals 12 residues. Deletions cut 4 bases from V and 4 bases from J, with 7 bases between. CDR3 sequence: CASSWGGTEAFF. The DNA of the CDR3 is TGTGCCAGCAGTTGGGGGGGCACTGAAGCTTTCTTT.

Notes on this clone: One end of the junction fails to match germline, which may point to a read error. The chain combines TRBV2 with TRBJ2-1, with D perhaps TRBD2 (6 bases). The CDR3 loop spans 17 amino acids. CDR1 and CDR2 from the germline V gene are SNHLY and FYNNEI. CDR3 amino acids: CASSGGSGNPMFYEQFF. The CDR3 region has the DNA TGTGCCAGCAGTGGTGGTAGCGGTAACCCAATGTTCTATGAACAGTTCTTC.

This clone showed up just a few times. The chain joins TRBV7-9 to TRBJ1-3, with a weak D call TRBD1 (5 bases). CDR1 and CDR2 from the germline V gene are SEHNR and FQNEAQ (reference sequence). The CDR3 covers 14 residues. V was clipped by 5 bases and J by 4 bases, with 12 bases between them. The CDR3 is CASSHLDKGNTIYF. For the CDR3, the DNA is TGTGCCAGCAGCCACCTGGACAAAGGAAACACCATATATTTT.

The V call is TRBV27, the J call TRBJ2-5, with 8 nucleotides matching TRBD1. The CDR3 contains 15 residues. V shed 5 bases and J 5 bases; nucleotides not matched to a gene: 10. Germline loops: CDR1 MNHEY, CDR2 SMNVEV (reference sequence). CDR3 DNA sequence: TGTGCCAGCAGTCACTCGGGACAGGTCCGGGAGACCCAGTACTTC. This translates into CASSHSGQVRETQYF.

This chain joins TRBV30 and TRBJ1-2, with TRBD1 as a possible D gene (6 bases). Trimming took 4 bases from V and 3 from J, leaving 9 bases between them. Germline V lookup: CDR1 GTSNPN, CDR2 SVGIG (reference sequence). The CDR3 has 12 amino acids. DNA of the CDR3: TGTGCCTGGACGGGACACTACTATGGCTACACCTTC. Protein sequence: CAWTGHYYGYTF. Full variable domain (rest looked up from reference TRBV30 and TRBJ1-2): SQTIHQWPATLVQPVGSPLSLECTVEGTSNPNLYWYRQAAGRGLQLLFYSVGIGQISSEVPQNLSASRPQDRQFILSSKKLLLSDSGFYLCAWTGHYYGYTFGSGTRLTVV.

This rearrangement joins TRBV2 to TRBJ1-3; a weak D match, TRBD1 (5 bases). V lost 8 bases, J lost 2 bases, and 7 bases lay in between. CDR1 and CDR2 (germline): SNHLY, FYNNEI. The CDR3 contains 12 residues. DNA of the CDR3: TGTGCCAGCTCAGGGACTGGAAACACCATATATTTT. Its protein is CASSGTGNTIYF. The full variable domain, its missing parts supplied by reference TRBV2 and TRBJ1-3, is EPEVTQTPSHQVTQMGQEVILRCVPISNHLYFYWYRQILGQKVEFLVSFYNNEISEKSEIFDDQFSVERPDGSNFTLKIRSTKLEDSAMYFCASSGTGNTIYFGEGSWLTVV.

The rearrangement joins TRBV5-6 to TRBJ2-2; the match to TRBD1 covers 9 bases. Germline CDR1 reads SGHDT; CDR2 reads YYEEEE. The V and J ends lost 4 bases and 6 bases, in that order; junction bases with no gene match: 4. This CDR3 comprises 14 residues. CDR3 region: CASSHRGLAGELFF. In DNA, the CDR3 is TGTGCCAGCAGCCACAGGGGGCTGGCCGGGGAGCTGTTTTTT.

The V call is TRBV5-1, the J call TRBJ2-2; 7 bases are shared with TRBD2. Looked up from germline, CDR1 is SGHRS and CDR2 is YFSETQ. The CDR3 sequence is 15 residues long. V gave up 0 bases and J gave up 4 bases; unmatched junction bases: 3. This CDR3 reads CASSLGDYRTGELFF. CDR3 coding DNA: TGCGCCAGCAGCTTGGGGGACTATCGCACCGGGGAGCTGTTTTTT.

The genes are TRBV27 and TRBJ1-6, with D maybe TRBD1 (5 bases). V was shortened by 5 bases and J by 4 bases, with 15 bases between the two germline ends. The CDR3 runs 16 residues. The germline V gene has CDR1 MNHEY and CDR2 SMNVEV (reference sequence). The CDR3 protein is CASSRDFRGYNSPLHF. In nucleotides, the CDR3 is TGTGCCAGCAGTCGGGACTTTCGAGGGTATAATTCACCCCTCCACTTT.

This clone occurred once. The chain carries TRBV12-5 and TRBJ2-3; 7 bases are shared with TRBD1. From germline, CDR1 is LGHNT and CDR2 FRNRAP. This CDR3 has 14 amino acids. V shed 6 bases, J shed 4 bases, and the junction held 7 bases outside the gene matches. CDR3 bases: TGTGCTAGTGGCCTCGGGACAGATTCAGATACGCAGTATTTT. It yields the protein CASGLGTDSDTQYF.

The V call is TRBV3-1 (or the pseudogene TRBV3-2), the J call TRBJ1-3; 8 bases match TRBD1. V lost 7 bases, J lost 5 bases, and 7 bases stayed unmatched. The CDR3 length is 14 residues. The V gene's germline CDR1 is LGHDT and CDR2 YNNKEL (reference sequence). CDR3 residues: CASTNGQGRNTIYF. DNA of the CDR3: TGTGCCAGCACTAATGGACAGGGTAGAAACACCATATATTTT.

The genes are TRBV7-2 and TRBJ2-3; TRBD2 matches 7 bases. This CDR3 is 15 amino acids long. The germline V gene encodes CDR1 SGHTA and CDR2 FQGNSA. V shed 7 bases, J shed 3 bases, and the junction held 10 bases outside the gene matches. The CDR3 coding sequence is TGTGCCAGCAAGTTCCGGAGGGAGGGTACAGATACGCAGTATTTT. As protein: CASKFRREGTDTQYF.

The gene calls are TRBV12-5 and TRBJ1-3, with 7 positions matching TRBD1. The CDR3 consists of 14 residues. The junction had 6 bases not matched to a gene; V was cut back by 8 bases and J by 2 bases. Germline V lookup: CDR1 LGHNT, CDR2 FRNRAP. The CDR3 region is CASRRDRAGNTIYF. CDR3 bases: TGTGCTAGTCGGCGAGACAGGGCTGGAAACACCATATATTTT. Combining the CDR3 with reference TRBV12-5 and TRBJ1-3 gives the whole variable domain DARVTQTPRHKVTEMGQEVTMRCQPILGHNTVFWYRQTMMQGLELLAYFRNRAPLDDSGMPKDRFSAEMPDATLATLKIQPSEPRDSAVYFCASRRDRAGNTIYFGEGSWLTVV.

This chain connects TRBV4-3 to TRBJ1-5; 8 bases fit TRBD1. Trimming cost V 4 bases and J 2 bases; bases outside gene matches: 13. Germline V gives CDR1 LGHNA, CDR2 YSLEER. CDR3 length: 18 residues. In nucleotides, the CDR3 is TGCGCCAGCAGCCGTTCGGACAGGGCTCTTAGAGGCAATCAGCCCCAGCATTTT. Protein sequence: CASSRSDRALRGNQPQHF.

The chain recombines TRBV4-2 with TRBJ1-2, with 7 bases aligning to TRBD1. The CDR3 length is 15 residues. Per germline, CDR1 LGHNA and CDR2 YNFKEQ. J gave up 8 bases and V 0 bases, and 9 bases lay outside the gene matches. Written as DNA, the CDR3 is TGTGCCAGCAGCCAAGATCTTGGGACAGCCTCCGGCTACACCTTC. It codes for CASSQDLGTASGYTF.

The chain uses TRBV5-1 and TRBJ1-4; 7 nucleotides align to TRBD1. V dropped 2 bases and J dropped 7; count of bases not matched to a gene: 8. Germline assignment: CDR1 SGHRS and CDR2 YFSETQ. The CDR3 spans 15 residues. CDR3 sequence reads: CASSFTGAVGEKLFF. CDR3 DNA sequence: TGCGCCAGCAGCTTCACAGGGGCAGTTGGTGAAAAACTGTTTTTT.

For the CDR3, the DNA is TGTGCCAGCAGTAACAGGGGGGGCGCGGACGGCTACACCTTC. Its protein product is CASSNRGGADGYTF. This chain joins TRBV6-5 and TRBJ1-2; TRBD1 agrees at 8 bases. The CDR3 loop spans 14 amino acids. Germline V CDR1 and CDR2: MNHEY, SVGAGI. V trimming: 5 bases; J trimming: 8 bases; junction bases outside the gene matches: 10.